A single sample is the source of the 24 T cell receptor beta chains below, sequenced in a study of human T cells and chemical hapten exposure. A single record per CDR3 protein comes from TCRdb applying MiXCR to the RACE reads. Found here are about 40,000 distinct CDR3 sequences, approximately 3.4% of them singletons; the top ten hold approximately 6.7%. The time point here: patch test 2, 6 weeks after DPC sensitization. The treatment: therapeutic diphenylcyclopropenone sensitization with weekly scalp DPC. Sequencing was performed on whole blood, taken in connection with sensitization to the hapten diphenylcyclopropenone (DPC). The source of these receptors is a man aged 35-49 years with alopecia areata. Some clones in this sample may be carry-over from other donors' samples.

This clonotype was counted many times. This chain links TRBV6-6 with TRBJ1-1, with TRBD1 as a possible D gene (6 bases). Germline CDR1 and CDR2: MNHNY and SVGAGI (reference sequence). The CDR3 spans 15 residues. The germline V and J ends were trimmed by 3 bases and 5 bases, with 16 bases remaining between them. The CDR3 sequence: CASSYARGGQTEAFF. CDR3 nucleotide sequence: TGTGCCAGCAGTTATGCCAGGGGCGGTCAAACTGAAGCTTTCTTT.

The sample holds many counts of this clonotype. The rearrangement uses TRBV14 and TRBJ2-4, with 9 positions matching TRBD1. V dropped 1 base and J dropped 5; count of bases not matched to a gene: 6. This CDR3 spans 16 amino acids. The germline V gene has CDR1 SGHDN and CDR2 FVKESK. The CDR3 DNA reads TGTGCCAGCAGCCAAGGGGACAGGGACTGGGAAAACATTCAGTACTTC. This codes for CASSQGDRDWENIQYF.

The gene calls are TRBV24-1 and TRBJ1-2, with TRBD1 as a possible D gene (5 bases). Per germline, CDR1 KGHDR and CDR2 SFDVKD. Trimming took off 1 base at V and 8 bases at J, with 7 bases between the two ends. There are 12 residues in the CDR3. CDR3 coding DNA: TGTGCCACCAGTGATTTTGGGGGAGGCTACACCTTC. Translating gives CATSDFGGGYTF.

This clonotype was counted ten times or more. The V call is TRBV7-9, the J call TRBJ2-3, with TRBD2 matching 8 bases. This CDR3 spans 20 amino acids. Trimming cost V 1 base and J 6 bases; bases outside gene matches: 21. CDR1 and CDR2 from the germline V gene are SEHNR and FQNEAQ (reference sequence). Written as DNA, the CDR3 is TGTGCCAGCAGCTTAGGACCCCGTACAACAGCGGGAGCTAGGGGGGATACGCAGTATTTT. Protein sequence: CASSLGPRTTAGARGDTQYF. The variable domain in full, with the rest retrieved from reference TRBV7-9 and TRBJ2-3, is DTGVSQNPRHKITKRGQNVTFRCDPISEHNRLYWYRQTLGQGPEFLTYFQNEAQLEKSRLLSDRFSAERPKGSFSTLEIQRTEQGDSAMYLCASSLGPRTTAGARGDTQYFGPGTRLTVL.

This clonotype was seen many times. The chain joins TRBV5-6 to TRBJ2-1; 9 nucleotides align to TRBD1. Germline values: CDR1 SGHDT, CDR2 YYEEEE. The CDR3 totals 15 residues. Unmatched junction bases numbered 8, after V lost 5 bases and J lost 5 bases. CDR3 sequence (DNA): TGTGCCAGCAGTTCACCGGGACAGGGAAACAATGAGCAGTTCTTC. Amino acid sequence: CASSSPGQGNNEQFF. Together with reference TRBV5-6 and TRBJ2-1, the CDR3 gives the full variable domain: DAGVTQSPTHLIKTRGQQVTLRCSPKSGHDTVSWYQQALGQGPQFIFQYYEEEERQRGNFPDRFSGHQFPNYSSELNVNALLLGDSALYLCASSSPGQGNNEQFFGPGTRLTVL.

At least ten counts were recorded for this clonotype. CDR3 DNA sequence: TGTGCCAGCAGTTCACCGGGACAGGGGAACACTGAAGCTTTCTTT. It translates to CASSSPGQGNTEAFF. The V gene is TRBV28, the J gene TRBJ1-1, with 9 bases identical to TRBD1. The CDR3 has 15 amino acids. Germline CDR1 is MDHEN and CDR2 is SYDVKM. J was trimmed by 1 base and V by 4 bases; bases with no gene match: 4.

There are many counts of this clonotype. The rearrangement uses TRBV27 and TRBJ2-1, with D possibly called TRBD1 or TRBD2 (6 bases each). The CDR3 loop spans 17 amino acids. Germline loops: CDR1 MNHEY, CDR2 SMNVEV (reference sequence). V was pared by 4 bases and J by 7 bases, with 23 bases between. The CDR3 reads CASSSRRGVEVVNEQFF. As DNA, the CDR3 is TGTGCCAGCAGTTCCCGGAGGGGGGTTGAGGTGGTAAATGAGCAGTTCTTC.

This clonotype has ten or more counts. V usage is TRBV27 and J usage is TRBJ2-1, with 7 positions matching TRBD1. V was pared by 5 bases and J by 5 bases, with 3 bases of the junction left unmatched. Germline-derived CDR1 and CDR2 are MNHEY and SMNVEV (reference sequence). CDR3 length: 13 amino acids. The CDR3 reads CASSPQGHNEQFF. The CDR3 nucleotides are TGTGCCAGCAGTCCACAGGGGCACAATGAGCAGTTCTTC.

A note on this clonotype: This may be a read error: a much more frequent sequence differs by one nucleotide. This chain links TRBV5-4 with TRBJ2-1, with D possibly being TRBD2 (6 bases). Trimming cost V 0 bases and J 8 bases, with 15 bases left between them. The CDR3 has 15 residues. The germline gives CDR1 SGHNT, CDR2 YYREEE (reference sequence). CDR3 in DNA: TGTGCCAGCAGCTTGGGGACTACTAACCCGGATGAGCAGTTCTTC. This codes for CASSLGTTNPDEQFF.

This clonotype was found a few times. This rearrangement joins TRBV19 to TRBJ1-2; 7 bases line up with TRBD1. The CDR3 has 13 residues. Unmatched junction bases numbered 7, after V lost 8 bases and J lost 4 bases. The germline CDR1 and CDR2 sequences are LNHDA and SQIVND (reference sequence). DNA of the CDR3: TGTGCCAGTGCGAGGGGGCTGGGCTATGGCTACACCTTC. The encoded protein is CASARGLGYGYTF.

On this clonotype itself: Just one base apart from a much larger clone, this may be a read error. This CDR3 is CARSLVGREETQYF. CDR3 bases: TGTGCCAGGAGTTTAGTTGGCAGGGAAGAGACCCAGTACTTC. This sequence joins TRBV28 and TRBJ2-5; a weak D match, TRBD1 (5 bases). This CDR3 contains 14 residues. The germline CDR1 and CDR2 sequences are MDHEN and SYDVKM. Together with reference TRBV28 and TRBJ2-5, the CDR3 gives the full variable domain: DVKVTQSSRYLVKRTGEKVFLECVQDMDHENMFWYRQDPGLGLRLIYFSYDVKMKEKGDIPEGYSVSREKKERFSLILESASTNQTSMYLCARSLVGREETQYFGPGTRLLVL.

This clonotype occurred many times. The CDR3: CASSYSIGGPGEKLFF. The CDR3 nucleotides are TGTGCCAGCAGTTACTCGATAGGTGGGCCCGGTGAAAAACTGTTTTTT. The rearrangement joins TRBV6-5 to TRBJ1-4, with no clear D. V lost 0 bases, J lost 7 bases, and 15 bases lay in between. Germline lookup yields CDR1 MNHEY and CDR2 SVGAGI. There are 16 residues in the CDR3.

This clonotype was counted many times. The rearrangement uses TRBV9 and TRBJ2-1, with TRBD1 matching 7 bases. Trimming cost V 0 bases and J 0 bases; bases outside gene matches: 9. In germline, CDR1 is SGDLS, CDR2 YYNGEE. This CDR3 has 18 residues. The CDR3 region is CASSVDLQGIDSYNEQFF. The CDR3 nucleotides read TGTGCCAGCAGCGTAGATCTACAGGGGATAGACTCCTACAATGAGCAGTTCTTC.

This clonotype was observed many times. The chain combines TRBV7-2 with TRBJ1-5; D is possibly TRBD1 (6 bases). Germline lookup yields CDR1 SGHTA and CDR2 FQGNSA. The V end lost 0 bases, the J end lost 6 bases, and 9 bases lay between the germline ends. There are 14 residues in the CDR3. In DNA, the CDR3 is TGTGCCAGCAGCTTAGCGAGGGGGGGTCAGCCCCAGCATTTT. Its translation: CASSLARGGQPQHF. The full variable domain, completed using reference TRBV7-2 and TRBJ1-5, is GAGVSQSPSNKVTEKGKDVELRCDPISGHTALYWYRQSLGQGLEFLIYFQGNSAPDKSGLPSDRFSAERTGGSVSTLTIQRTQQEDSAVYLCASSLARGGQPQHFGDGTRLSIL.

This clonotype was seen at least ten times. CDR3 DNA sequence: TGTGCCAGCAGCCGGACCATCTACGAGCAGTACTTC. Protein sequence: CASSRTIYEQYF. This chain links TRBV3-1 with TRBJ2-7; D gene unclear. CDR1 is LGHDT, CDR2 YNNKEL, per germline (reference sequence). V was shortened by 4 bases and J by 3 bases, with 7 bases between the two germline ends. The CDR3 loop spans 12 amino acids.

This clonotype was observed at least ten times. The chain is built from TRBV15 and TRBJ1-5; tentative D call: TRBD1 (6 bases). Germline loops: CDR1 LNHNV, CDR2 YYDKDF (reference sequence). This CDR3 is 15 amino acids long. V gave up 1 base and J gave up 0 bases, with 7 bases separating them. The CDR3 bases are TGTGCCACCAGCAGAGCAGGGGATAGCAATCAGCCCCAGCATTTT. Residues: CATSRAGDSNQPQHF.

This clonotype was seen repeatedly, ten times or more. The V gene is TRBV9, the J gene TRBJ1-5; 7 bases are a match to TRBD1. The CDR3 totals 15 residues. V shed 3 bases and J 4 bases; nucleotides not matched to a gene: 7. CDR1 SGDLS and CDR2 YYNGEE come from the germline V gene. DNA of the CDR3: TGTGCCAGCAGCGAAACAGGGGAATATAATCAGCCCCAGCATTTT. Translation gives CASSETGEYNQPQHF.

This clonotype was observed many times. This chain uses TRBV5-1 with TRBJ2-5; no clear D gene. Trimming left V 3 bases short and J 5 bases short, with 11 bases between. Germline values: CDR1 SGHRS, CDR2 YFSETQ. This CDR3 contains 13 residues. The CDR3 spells CASSSLELETQYF. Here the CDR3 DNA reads TGCGCCAGCAGCTCCCTAGAGTTGGAGACCCAGTACTTC.

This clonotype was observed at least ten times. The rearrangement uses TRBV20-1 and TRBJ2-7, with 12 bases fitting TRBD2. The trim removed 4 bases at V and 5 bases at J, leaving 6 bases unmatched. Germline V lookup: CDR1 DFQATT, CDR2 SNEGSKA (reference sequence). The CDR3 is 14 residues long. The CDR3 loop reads CSANPRTSGNEQYF. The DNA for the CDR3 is TGCAGTGCTAACCCCCGGACTAGCGGGAACGAGCAGTACTTC.

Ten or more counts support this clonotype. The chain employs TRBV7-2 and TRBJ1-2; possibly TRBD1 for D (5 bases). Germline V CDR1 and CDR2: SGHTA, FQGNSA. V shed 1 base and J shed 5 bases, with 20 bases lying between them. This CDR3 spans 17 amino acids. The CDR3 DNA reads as TGTGCCAGCAGCTTAGAAAAGGGGAGGACACCTGATTATGGCTACACCTTC. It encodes CASSLEKGRTPDYGYTF.

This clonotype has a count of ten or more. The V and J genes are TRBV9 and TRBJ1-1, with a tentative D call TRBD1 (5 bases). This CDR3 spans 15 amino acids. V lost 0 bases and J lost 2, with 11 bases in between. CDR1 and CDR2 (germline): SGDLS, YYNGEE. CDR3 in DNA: TGTGCCAGCAGCGTAGACCCAGGGAGAAACACTGAAGCTTTCTTT. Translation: CASSVDPGRNTEAFF.

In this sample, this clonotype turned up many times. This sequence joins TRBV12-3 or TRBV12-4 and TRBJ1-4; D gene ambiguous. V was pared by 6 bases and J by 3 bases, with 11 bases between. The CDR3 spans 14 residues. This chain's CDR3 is CASSPRAANEKLFF. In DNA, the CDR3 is TGTGCCAGCAGCCCTAGGGCGGCTAATGAAAAACTGTTTTTT.

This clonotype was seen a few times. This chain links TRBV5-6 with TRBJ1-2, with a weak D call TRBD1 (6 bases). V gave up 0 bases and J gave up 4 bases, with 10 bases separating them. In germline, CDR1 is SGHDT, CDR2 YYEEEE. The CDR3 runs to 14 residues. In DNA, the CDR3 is TGTGCCAGCAGCTTGGACACAGGGTTCTATGGCTACACCTTC. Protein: CASSLDTGFYGYTF.

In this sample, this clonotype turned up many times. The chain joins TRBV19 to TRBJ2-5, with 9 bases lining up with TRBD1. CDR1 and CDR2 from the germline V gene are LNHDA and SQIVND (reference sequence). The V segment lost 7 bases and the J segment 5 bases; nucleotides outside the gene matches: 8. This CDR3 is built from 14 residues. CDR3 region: CASTITGGEETQYF. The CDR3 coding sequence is TGTGCCAGTACCATAACAGGGGGCGAGGAGACCCAGTACTTC.